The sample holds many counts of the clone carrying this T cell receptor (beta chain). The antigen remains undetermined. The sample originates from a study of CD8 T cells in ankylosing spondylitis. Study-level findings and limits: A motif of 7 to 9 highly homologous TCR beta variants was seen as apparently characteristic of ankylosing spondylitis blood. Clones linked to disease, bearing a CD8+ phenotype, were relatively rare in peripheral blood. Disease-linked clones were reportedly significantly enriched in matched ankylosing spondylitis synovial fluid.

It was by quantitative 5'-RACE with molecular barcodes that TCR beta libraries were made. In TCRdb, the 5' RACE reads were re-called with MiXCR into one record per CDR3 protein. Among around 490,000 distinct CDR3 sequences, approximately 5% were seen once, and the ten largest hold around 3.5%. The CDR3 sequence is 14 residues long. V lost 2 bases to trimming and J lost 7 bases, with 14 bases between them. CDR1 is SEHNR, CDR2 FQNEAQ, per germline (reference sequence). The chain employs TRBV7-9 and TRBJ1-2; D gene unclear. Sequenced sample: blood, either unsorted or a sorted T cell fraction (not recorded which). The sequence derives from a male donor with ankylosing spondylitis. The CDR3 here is CASSLWSGLGGYTF. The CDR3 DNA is TGTGCCAGCAGCTTATGGTCCGGACTTGGTGGCTACACCTTC.